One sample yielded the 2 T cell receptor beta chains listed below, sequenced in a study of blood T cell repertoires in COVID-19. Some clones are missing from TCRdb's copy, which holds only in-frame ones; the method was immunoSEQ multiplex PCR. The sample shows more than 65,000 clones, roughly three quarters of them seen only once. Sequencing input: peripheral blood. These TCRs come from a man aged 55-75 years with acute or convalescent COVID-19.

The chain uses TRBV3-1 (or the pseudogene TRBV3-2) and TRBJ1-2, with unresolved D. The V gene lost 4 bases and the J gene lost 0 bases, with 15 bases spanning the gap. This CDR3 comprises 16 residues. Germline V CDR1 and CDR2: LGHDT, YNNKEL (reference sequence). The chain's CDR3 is CASSLQVVRSNYGYTF. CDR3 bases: TGTGCCAGCAGCCTGCAAGTGGTTCGGTCTAACTATGGCTACACCTTC.

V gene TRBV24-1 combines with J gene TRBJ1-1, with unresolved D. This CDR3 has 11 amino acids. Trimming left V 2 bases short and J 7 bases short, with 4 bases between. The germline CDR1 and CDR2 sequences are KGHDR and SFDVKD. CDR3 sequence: CATSDSIEAFF. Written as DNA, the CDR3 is TGTGCCACCAGTGATTCCATTGAAGCTTTCTTT.